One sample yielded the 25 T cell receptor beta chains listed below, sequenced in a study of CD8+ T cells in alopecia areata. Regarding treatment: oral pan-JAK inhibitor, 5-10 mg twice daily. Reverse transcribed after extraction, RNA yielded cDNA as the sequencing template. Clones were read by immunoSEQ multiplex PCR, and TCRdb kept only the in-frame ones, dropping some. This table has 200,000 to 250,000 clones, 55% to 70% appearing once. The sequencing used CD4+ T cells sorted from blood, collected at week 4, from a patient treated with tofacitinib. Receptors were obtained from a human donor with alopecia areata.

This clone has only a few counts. The DNA of the CDR3 is TGTGCCAGCAGCACTTCAGGGGTTCGAAGGGATGGCTACACCTTC. Residues: CASSTSGVRRDGYTF. This chain links TRBV9 with TRBJ1-2; the D gene is possibly TRBD1 (6 bases). CDR1 is SGDLS and CDR2 is YYNGEE in the germline V gene. This CDR3 region has 15 residues. V lost 4 bases and J 6 bases, leaving 19 bases between the germline ends.

The chain's CDR3 is CAISVRPKSTEAFF. Here the CDR3 DNA reads TGTGCCATCAGTGTGAGGCCAAAAAGCACTGAAGCTTTCTTT. The chain employs TRBV10-3 and TRBJ1-1, with no clear D. The CDR3 runs to 14 residues. V was trimmed by 4 bases and J by 4 bases, leaving 13 bases between them. The V gene's germline CDR1 is ENHRY and CDR2 SYGVKD.

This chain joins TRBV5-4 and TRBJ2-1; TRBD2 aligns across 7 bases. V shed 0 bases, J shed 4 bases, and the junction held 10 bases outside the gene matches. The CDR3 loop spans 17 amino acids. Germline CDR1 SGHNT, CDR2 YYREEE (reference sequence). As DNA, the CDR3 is TGTGCCAGCAGCTTGGATCTAGCGGCAAAACCTTACAATGAGCAGTTCTTC. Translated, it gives CASSLDLAAKPYNEQFF.

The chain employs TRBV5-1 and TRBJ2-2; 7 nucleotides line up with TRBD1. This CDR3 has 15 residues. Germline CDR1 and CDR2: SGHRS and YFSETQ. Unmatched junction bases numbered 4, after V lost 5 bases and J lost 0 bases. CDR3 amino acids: CASSWTGPNTGELFF. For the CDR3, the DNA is TGCGCCAGCAGTTGGACAGGACCGAACACCGGGGAGCTGTTTTTT.

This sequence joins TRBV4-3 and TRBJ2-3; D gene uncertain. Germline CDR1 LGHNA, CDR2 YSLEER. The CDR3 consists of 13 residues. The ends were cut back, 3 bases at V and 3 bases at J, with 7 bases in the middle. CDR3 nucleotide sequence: TGCGCCAGCAGCCAGCTAGGGACAGATACGCAGTATTTT. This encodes CASSQLGTDTQYF.

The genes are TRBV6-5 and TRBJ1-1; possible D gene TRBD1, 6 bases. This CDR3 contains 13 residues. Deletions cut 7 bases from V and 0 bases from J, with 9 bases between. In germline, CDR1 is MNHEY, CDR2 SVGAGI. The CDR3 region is CASNGQMNTEAFF. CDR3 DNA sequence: TGTGCCAGCAATGGACAGATGAACACTGAAGCTTTCTTT.

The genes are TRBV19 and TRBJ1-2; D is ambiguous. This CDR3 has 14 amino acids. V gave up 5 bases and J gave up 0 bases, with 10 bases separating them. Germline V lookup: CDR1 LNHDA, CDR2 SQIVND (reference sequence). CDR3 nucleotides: TGTGCCAGTAGTCCTCTGGACGCTAACTATGGCTACACCTTC. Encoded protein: CASSPLDANYGYTF.

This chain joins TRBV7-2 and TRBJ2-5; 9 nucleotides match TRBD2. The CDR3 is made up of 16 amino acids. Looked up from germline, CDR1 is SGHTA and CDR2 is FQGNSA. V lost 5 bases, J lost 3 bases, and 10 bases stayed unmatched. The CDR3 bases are TGTGCCAGCAGCCCTCGTAAGCTAGCGGGGAAAGAGACCCAGTACTTC. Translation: CASSPRKLAGKETQYF.

The CDR3 sequence: CASIETGLTPLMGYTF. In nucleotides, the CDR3 is TGTGCCAGCATAGAAACCGGGCTTACTCCCTTAATGGGCTACACCTTC. V and J are TRBV7-9 and TRBJ1-2; D remains unclear. Germline CDR1 SEHNR, CDR2 FQNEAQ (reference sequence). The CDR3 runs to 16 residues. Trimming cost V 7 bases and J 8 bases, with 26 bases left between them. Based on the CDR3 plus reference TRBV7-9 and TRBJ1-2, the full variable domain is DTGVSQNPRHKITKRGQNVTFRCDPISEHNRLYWYRQTLGQGPEFLTYFQNEAQLEKSRLLSDRFSAERPKGSFSTLEIQRTEQGDSAMYLCASIETGLTPLMGYTFGSGTRLTVV.

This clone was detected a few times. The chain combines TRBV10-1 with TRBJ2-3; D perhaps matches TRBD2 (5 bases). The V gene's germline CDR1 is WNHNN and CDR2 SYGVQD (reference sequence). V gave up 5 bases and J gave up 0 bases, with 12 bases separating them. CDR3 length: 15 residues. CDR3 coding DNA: TGCGCCAGCAGTAAGACTACCGAGAGCACAGATACGCAGTATTTT. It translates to CASSKTTESTDTQYF.

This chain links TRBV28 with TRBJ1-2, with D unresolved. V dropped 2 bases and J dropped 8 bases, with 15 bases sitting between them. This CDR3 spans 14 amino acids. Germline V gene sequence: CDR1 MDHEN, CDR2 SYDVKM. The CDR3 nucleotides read TGTGCCAGCAGTTTAGCTTCAGGAAAAGAAGGCTACACCTTC. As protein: CASSLASGKEGYTF.

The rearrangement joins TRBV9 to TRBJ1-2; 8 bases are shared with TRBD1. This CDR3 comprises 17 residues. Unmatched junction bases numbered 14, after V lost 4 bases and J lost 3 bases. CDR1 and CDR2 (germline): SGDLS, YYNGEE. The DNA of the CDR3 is TGTGCCAGCAGCACGGCCCGACAGGGGTTGGTGGACTATGGCTACACCTTC. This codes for CASSTARQGLVDYGYTF.

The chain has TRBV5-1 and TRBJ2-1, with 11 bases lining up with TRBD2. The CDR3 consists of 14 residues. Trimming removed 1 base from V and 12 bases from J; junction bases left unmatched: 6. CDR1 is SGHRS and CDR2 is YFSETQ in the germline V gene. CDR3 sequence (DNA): TGCGCCAGCAGCTTGTTACTAGCGGGGGCGGGGCAGTTCTTC. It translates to CASSLLLAGAGQFF.

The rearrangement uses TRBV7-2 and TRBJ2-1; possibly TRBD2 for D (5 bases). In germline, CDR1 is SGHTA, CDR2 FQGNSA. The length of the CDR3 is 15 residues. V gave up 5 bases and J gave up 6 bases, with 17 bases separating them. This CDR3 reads CASSPTRTVSNEQFF. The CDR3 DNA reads TGTGCCAGCAGCCCTACCAGGACTGTTTCCAATGAGCAGTTCTTC.

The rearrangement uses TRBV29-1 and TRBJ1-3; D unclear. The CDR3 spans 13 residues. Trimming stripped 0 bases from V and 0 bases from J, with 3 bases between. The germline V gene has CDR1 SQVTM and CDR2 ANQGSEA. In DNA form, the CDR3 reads TGCAGCGTTGAAGAGAACTCTGGAAACACCATATATTTT. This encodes CSVEENSGNTIYF.

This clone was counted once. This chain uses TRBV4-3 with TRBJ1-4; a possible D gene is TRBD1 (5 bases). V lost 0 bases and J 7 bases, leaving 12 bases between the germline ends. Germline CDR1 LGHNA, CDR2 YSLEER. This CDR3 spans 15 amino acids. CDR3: CASSQDWAGTEKLFF. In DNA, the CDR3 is TGCGCCAGCAGCCAAGATTGGGCAGGGACTGAAAAACTGTTTTTT.

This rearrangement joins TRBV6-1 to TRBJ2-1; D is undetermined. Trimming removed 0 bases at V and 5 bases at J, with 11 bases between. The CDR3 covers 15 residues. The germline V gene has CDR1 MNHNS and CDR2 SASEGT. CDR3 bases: TGTGCCAGCAGTGAAGCGGCCGGGTACAACAATGAGCAGTTCTTC. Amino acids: CASSEAAGYNNEQFF.

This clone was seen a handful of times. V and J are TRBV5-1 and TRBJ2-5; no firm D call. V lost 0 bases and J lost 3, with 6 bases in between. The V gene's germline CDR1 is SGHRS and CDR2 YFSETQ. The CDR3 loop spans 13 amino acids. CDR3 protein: CASSLGEEETQYF. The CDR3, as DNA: TGCGCCAGCAGCTTGGGTGAAGAAGAGACCCAGTACTTC.

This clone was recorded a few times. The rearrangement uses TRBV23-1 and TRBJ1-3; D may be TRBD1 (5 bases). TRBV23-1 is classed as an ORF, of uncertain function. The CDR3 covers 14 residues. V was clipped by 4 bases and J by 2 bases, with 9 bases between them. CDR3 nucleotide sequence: TGCGCCAGCAGTCCAGGGAGTCCTGGAAACACCATATATTTT. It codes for CASSPGSPGNTIYF.

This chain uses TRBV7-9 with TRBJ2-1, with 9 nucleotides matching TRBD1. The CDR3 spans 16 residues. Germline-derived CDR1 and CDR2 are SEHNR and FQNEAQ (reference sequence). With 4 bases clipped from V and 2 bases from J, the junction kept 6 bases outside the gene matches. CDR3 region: CASSSSTGGTYNEQFF. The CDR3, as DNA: TGTGCCAGCAGCTCTTCGACAGGGGGAACCTACAATGAGCAGTTCTTC. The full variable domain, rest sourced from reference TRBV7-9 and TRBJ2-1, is DTGVSQNPRHKITKRGQNVTFRCDPISEHNRLYWYRQTLGQGPEFLTYFQNEAQLEKSRLLSDRFSAERPKGSFSTLEIQRTEQGDSAMYLCASSSSTGGTYNEQFFGPGTRLTVL.

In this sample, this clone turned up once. The CDR3 here is CSAPRGGVQFF. The DNA for the CDR3 is TGCAGTGCCCCCCGGGGCGGCGTGCAGTTCTTC. The rearrangement joins TRBV20-1 to TRBJ2-1; either TRBD1 or TRBD2 may fit D (5 bases each). Germline CDR1 DFQATT, CDR2 SNEGSKA (reference sequence). This CDR3 contains 11 residues. V was trimmed by 6 bases and J by 12 bases, leaving 15 bases between them.

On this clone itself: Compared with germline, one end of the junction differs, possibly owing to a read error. The CDR3 nucleotides are TGTGCCAGCAGCCTCCGATGGGGGGAAAATGTGCGATTC. Translated, it gives CASSLRWGENVRF. This chain uses TRBV9 with TRBJ1-2; the D gene is possibly TRBD1 (5 bases). CDR3 length equals 13 residues. Germline V gene sequence: CDR1 SGDLS, CDR2 YYNGEE.

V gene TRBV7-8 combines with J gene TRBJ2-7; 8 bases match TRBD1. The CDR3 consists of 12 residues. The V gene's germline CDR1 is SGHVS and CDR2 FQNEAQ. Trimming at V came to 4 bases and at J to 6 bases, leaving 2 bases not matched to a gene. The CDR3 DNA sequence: TGTGCCAGCAGCTCCGACAGGGGCGAGCAGTACTTC. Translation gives CASSSDRGEQYF.

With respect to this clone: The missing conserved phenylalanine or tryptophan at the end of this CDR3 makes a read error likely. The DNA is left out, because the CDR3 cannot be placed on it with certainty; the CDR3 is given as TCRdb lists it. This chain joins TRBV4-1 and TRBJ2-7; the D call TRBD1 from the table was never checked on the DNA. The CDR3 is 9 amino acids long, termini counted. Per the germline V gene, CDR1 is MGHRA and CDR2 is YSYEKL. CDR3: CASQGVPHL.

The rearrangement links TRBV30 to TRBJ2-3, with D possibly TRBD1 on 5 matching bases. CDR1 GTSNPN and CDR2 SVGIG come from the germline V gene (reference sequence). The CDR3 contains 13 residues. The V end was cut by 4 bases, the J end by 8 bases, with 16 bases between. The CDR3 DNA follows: TGTGCCTGGACCCCTAAACCTAGGGGTACGCAGTATTTT. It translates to CAWTPKPRGTQYF.